The 15 T cell receptor beta chains in this list originate from one sample, sequenced in a study of blood T cell repertoires in COVID-19. Libraries were prepared by immunoSEQ multiplex PCR; TCRdb keeps only in-frame clonotypes and omits some of them. The table has fewer than 80,000 clones, about nine tenths seen once. Specimen: peripheral blood. The receptor source for this set is a human donor in a cohort sampled during active COVID-19.

This chain links TRBV12-3 or TRBV12-4 with TRBJ2-3; D might be TRBD1 (5 bases). V shed 5 bases and J shed 6 bases, with 12 bases lying between them. This CDR3 has 13 residues. The CDR3 loop is CASSPDNRDTQYF. CDR3 DNA: TGTGCCAGCAGTCCAGACAACAGGGATACGCAGTATTTT.

This chain connects TRBV20-1 to TRBJ1-5, with unresolved D. Trimming took 8 bases from V and 7 from J, leaving 12 bases between them. The germline V gene encodes CDR1 DFQATT and CDR2 SNEGSKA (reference sequence). The CDR3 spans 11 residues. Here the CDR3 DNA reads TGCAGTCTAGGGTCGGGGCAGCCCCAGCATTTT. Its translation: CSLGSGQPQHF.

The chain has TRBV12-2 and TRBJ1-5. TRBV12-2 is shown as a pseudogene. The CDR3 spans 19 residues. The CDR3 reads CASRLGLRGGGALNQPQHF. The CDR3, as DNA: TGTGCAAGTCGCTTAGGTTTGAGGGGCGGAGGGGCCCTGAATCAGCCCCAGCATTTT.

The chain recombines TRBV5-1 with TRBJ2-1; TRBD2 is a possible D gene (6 bases). The CDR3 totals 16 residues. The V end lost 3 bases, the J end lost 1 base, and 14 bases lay between the germline ends. CDR1 SGHRS and CDR2 YFSETQ come from the germline V gene. The CDR3 region is CASSSGGTSSYNEQFF. Here the CDR3 DNA reads TGCGCCAGCAGCTCCGGCGGGACTTCATCCTACAATGAGCAGTTCTTC. Complete variable domain (other parts from reference TRBV5-1 and TRBJ2-1): KAGVTQTPRYLIKTRGQQVTLSCSPISGHRSVSWYQQTPGQGLQFLFEYFSETQRNKGNFPGRFSGRQFSNSRSEMNVSTLELGDSALYLCASSSGGTSSYNEQFFGPGTRLTVL.

This clone was found once. This chain joins TRBV19 and TRBJ1-1; D perhaps matches TRBD1 (5 bases). The CDR3 is 15 amino acids. The germline V gene has CDR1 LNHDA and CDR2 SQIVND (reference sequence). The ends were cut back, 3 bases at V and 1 base at J, with 12 bases in the middle. The DNA of the CDR3 is TGTGCCAGTAGTATTCCAGGGTCAGGGAACACTGAAGCTTTCTTT. It encodes CASSIPGSGNTEAFF.

The J gene is TRBJ1-1, the V gene TRBV6-5, with 7 bases identical to TRBD1. CDR1 MNHEY and CDR2 SVGAGI come from the germline V gene. CDR3 size: 14 residues. V dropped 6 bases and J dropped 1; count of bases not matched to a gene: 5. CDR3 region: CASSLGGENTEAFF. CDR3 nucleotides: TGTGCCAGCAGCCTAGGGGGCGAGAACACTGAAGCTTTCTTT.

V and J are TRBV4-3 and TRBJ2-2; the D is unclear. The V gene's germline CDR1 is LGHNA and CDR2 YSLEER. This CDR3 spans 14 amino acids. V lost 2 bases and J 0 bases, leaving 4 bases between the germline ends. The CDR3 reads CASSQFTNTGELFF. CDR3 coding DNA: TGCGCCAGCAGCCAATTCACGAACACCGGGGAGCTGTTTTTT.

The V and J genes are TRBV19 and TRBJ2-1; 8 bases align to TRBD2. The V and J ends lost 6 bases and 15 bases, in that order; junction bases with no gene match: 10. This CDR3 comprises 12 residues. Germline CDR1 is LNHDA and CDR2 is SQIVND (reference sequence). The CDR3 protein is CASSPPGGGAFF. The CDR3, as DNA: TGTGCCAGTAGCCCACCCGGGGGGGGCGCGTTCTTC.

V and J are TRBV6-5 and TRBJ2-7; 9 bases map to TRBD1. With 6 bases clipped from V and 2 bases from J, the junction kept 2 bases outside the gene matches. The CDR3 totals 13 residues. The V gene's germline CDR1 is MNHEY and CDR2 SVGAGI. The CDR3 loop reads CASSGTGTYEQYF. The DNA of the CDR3 is TGTGCCAGCAGCGGGACAGGGACCTACGAGCAGTACTTC.

The chain recombines TRBV19 with TRBJ2-1; D may be TRBD1 (6 bases). The CDR3 is 15 amino acids. With 8 bases removed from V and 1 base from J, the gap between germline ends came to 15 bases. The V gene's germline CDR1 is LNHDA and CDR2 SQIVND (reference sequence). The CDR3 DNA reads as TGTGCCAGTTCCCTTGTGGGGGCTTCCTACAATGAGCAGTTCTTC. It encodes CASSLVGASYNEQFF.

This clone occurred a few times. The chain links TRBV3-1 (or the pseudogene TRBV3-2) to TRBJ1-6, with 8 bases fitting TRBD1. V dropped 6 bases and J dropped 10; count of bases not matched to a gene: 11. From germline, CDR1 is LGHDT and CDR2 YNNKEL (reference sequence). CDR3 length: 15 residues. CDR3 DNA sequence: TGTGCCAGCAGGCGCGACCAGGGGGCTGGCTCACCCCTCCACTTT. As protein: CASRRDQGAGSPLHF.

The CDR3 bases are TGTGCCAGCAGTTTGGGCAGCCCTAATAATGAAAAACTGTTTTTT. Amino acid sequence: CASSLGSPNNEKLFF. The chain combines TRBV28 with TRBJ1-4; D is ambiguous. The V end lost 3 bases, the J end lost 4 bases, and 12 bases lay between the germline ends. This CDR3 is built from 15 residues. Germline V gene data show CDR1 as MDHEN and CDR2 as SYDVKM.

This clone came up once. The chain carries TRBV30 and TRBJ1-2; weak D call: TRBD1 (5 bases). Germline lookup yields CDR1 GTSNPN and CDR2 SVGIG (reference sequence). This CDR3 has 14 amino acids. Trimming removed 1 base from V and 3 bases from J, with 12 bases in between. CDR3 sequence reads: CAWSGQKLYYGYTF. The DNA for the CDR3 is TGTGCCTGGAGTGGACAGAAACTCTACTATGGCTACACCTTC.

The CDR3 DNA reads TGCGCCAGCAGCTCACGAGTTAGCGGGGGGGCTGTAGATACGCAGTATTTT. Translation: CASSSRVSGGAVDTQYF. This chain links TRBV5-1 with TRBJ2-3, with 11 nucleotides matching TRBD2. The junction had 11 bases not matched to a gene; V was cut back by 3 bases and J by 5 bases. CDR1 SGHRS and CDR2 YFSETQ come from the germline V gene. This CDR3 spans 17 amino acids.

This clone was counted once. The CDR3 DNA follows: TGTGCCAGCAGTTTCGGGTTCGAGCAGTACTTC. Protein product: CASSFGFEQYF. The chain joins TRBV12-3 or TRBV12-4 to TRBJ2-7, with D unclear. CDR3 length equals 11 residues. Trimming left V 3 bases short and J 6 bases short, with 6 bases between.